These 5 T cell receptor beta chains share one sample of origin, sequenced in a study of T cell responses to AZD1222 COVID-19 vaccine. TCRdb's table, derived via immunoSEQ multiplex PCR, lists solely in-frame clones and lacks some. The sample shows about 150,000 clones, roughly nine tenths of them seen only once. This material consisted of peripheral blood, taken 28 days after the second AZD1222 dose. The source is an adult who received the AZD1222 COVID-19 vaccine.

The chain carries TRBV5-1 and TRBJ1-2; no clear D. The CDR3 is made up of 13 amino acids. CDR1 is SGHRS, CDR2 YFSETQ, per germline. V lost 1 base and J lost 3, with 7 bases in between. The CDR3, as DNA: TGCGCCAGCAGCTTGCGAAGGGACTATGGCTACACCTTC. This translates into CASSLRRDYGYTF.

CDR3 nucleotides: TGTGCCAGCCGACAAGGGGGCACAGATACGCAGTATTTT. Translated: CASRQGGTDTQYF. V and J are TRBV12-3 or TRBV12-4 and TRBJ2-3; tentative D call: TRBD1 (5 bases). This CDR3 spans 13 amino acids. V lost 8 bases and J lost 1, with 10 bases in between.

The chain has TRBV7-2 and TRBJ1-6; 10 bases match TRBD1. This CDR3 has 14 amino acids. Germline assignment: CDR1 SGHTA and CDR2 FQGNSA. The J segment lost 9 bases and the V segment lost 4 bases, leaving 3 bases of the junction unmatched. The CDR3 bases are TGTGCCAGCAGCTGGACAGGGGGTGGTTCACCCCTCCACTTT. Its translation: CASSWTGGGSPLHF.

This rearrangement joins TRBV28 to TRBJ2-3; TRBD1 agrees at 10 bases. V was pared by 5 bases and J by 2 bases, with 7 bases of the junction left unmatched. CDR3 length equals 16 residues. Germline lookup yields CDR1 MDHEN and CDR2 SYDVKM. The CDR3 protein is CASSMTGGEDTDTQYF. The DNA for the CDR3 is TGTGCCAGCAGTATGACAGGGGGCGAGGACACAGATACGCAGTATTTT. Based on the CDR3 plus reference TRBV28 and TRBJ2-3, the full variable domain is DVKVTQSSRYLVKRTGEKVFLECVQDMDHENMFWYRQDPGLGLRLIYFSYDVKMKEKGDIPEGYSVSREKKERFSLILESASTNQTSMYLCASSMTGGEDTDTQYFGPGTRLTVL.

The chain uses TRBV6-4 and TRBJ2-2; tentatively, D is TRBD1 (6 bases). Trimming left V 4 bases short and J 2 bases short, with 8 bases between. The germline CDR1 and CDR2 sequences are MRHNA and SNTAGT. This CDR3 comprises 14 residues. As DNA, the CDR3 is TGTGCCAGCAGTGCCGGGACAAACACCGGGGAGCTGTTTTTT. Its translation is CASSAGTNTGELFF.